The clone carrying this TCR beta chain was seen at least ten times. This entry belongs to a study of T cell repertoires in cytomegalovirus infection. CDR3 length: 16 residues. J lost 3 bases, V lost 2 bases, and 8 bases had no gene match. The germline gives CDR1 MGHRA, CDR2 YSYEKL. TCRdb analysed the reads with MiXCR anew, one entry per CDR3 protein. The data contain about 490,000 distinct CDR3 sequences, roughly 12% of them singletons. The sample consisted of PBMCs. The source is a human donor in good health (CMV status not recorded). Some clones in this sample may be carry-over from other donors' samples. V and J are TRBV4-1 and TRBJ1-1; 8 positions agree with TRBD1. The CDR3 DNA is TGCGCCAGCAGCCAACCACACCAGGGGGCGGACACTGAAGCTTTCTTT. It encodes CASSQPHQGADTEAFF.